Presented here are 27 T cell receptor beta chains from one specimen sequenced in a study of PD-1 blockade in classical Hodgkin lymphoma. Assay used: immunoSEQ multiplex PCR; TCRdb lists only in-frame clones, some missing. The sample shows 11,000 to 15,000 clones, about 80% of them seen only once. Each patient experienced a relapse that followed autologous stem cell transplantation, and brentuximab vedotin exposure varied. The sequencing here drew on peripheral blood mononuclear cells (PBMCs), taken at baseline. These receptors originate from a human donor with classical Hodgkin lymphoma.

This chain connects TRBV27 to TRBJ1-1; 7 bases are shared with TRBD1. The CDR3 runs to 19 residues. Germline values: CDR1 MNHEY, CDR2 SMNVEV (reference sequence). The V gene end was trimmed by 4 bases and the J gene end by 5 bases; junction bases not matched to a gene: 22. CDR3 nucleotide sequence: TGTGCCAGCAGTTCCCTAACCCTGACAGGGACGGTATTGGAAACTGAAGCTTTCTTT. Translation: CASSSLTLTGTVLETEAFF.

This clone was observed a few times. This chain uses TRBV11-1 with TRBJ1-1; 7 bases match TRBD1. V gave up 1 base and J gave up 4 bases; unmatched junction bases: 3. This CDR3 has 14 amino acids. The germline V gene encodes CDR1 SGHAT and CDR2 FQDESV (reference sequence). DNA of the CDR3: TGTGCCAGCAGCTTAGGTAGGGGGCCCACTGAAGCTTTCTTT. It specifies CASSLGRGPTEAFF. Drawing the rest from reference TRBV11-1 and TRBJ1-1, the complete variable domain is EAEVAQSPRYKITEKSQAVAFWCDPISGHATLYWYRQILGQGPELLVQFQDESVVDDSQLPKDRFSAERLKGVDSTLKIQPAELGDSAMYLCASSLGRGPTEAFFGQGTRLTVV.

The chain links TRBV18 to TRBJ2-5; 9 nucleotides match TRBD1. The length of the CDR3 is 19 residues. The germline V gene encodes CDR1 KGHSH and CDR2 LQKENI. J lost 4 bases, V lost 0 bases, and 15 bases had no gene match. CDR3 DNA sequence: TGTGCCAGCTCACCACCCGATGGGACAGGGTATGGCGGTCTAGAGACCCAGTACTTC. It encodes CASSPPDGTGYGGLETQYF. The full variable domain, with the rest looked up from reference TRBV18 and TRBJ2-5, is NAGVMQNPRHLVRRRGQEARLRCSPMKGHSHVYWYRQLPEEGLKFMVYLQKENIIDESGMPKERFSAEFPKEGPSILRIQQVVRGDSAAYFCASSPPDGTGYGGLETQYFGPGTRLLVL.

This chain links TRBV2 with TRBJ1-1, with 7 bases that match TRBD1. Germline V CDR1 and CDR2: SNHLY, FYNNEI. The CDR3 has 15 amino acids. V lost 4 bases to trimming and J lost 2 bases; unmatched junction nucleotides: 7. As DNA, the CDR3 is TGTGCCAGCAGTGCTTTGTGGACAGGCAACACTGAAGCTTTCTTT. Protein sequence: CASSALWTGNTEAFF.

This rearrangement joins TRBV5-1 to TRBJ2-5; 12 bases match TRBD1. Germline lookup yields CDR1 SGHRS and CDR2 YFSETQ. The CDR3 consists of 14 residues. V lost 8 bases, J lost 4 bases, and 6 bases stayed unmatched. CDR3 DNA sequence: TGCGCCAGTACCCGGGACAGGGGGCTAGAGACCCAGTACTTC. It encodes CASTRDRGLETQYF.

The chain is built from TRBV11-2 and TRBJ1-5, with 10 bases that match TRBD1. The V gene's germline CDR1 is SGHAT and CDR2 FQNNGV. The length of the CDR3 is 16 residues. Germline trimming cut 3 bases from V and 3 bases from J; bases unmatched to any gene: 5. The CDR3 DNA follows: TGTGCCAGCAGCTTTCCGGGACAGGGGACCAATCAGCCCCAGCATTTT. This gives the protein CASSFPGQGTNQPQHF.

The chain combines TRBV7-8 with TRBJ2-1, with D possibly matching TRBD1 (5 bases). CDR1 SGHVS and CDR2 FQNEAQ come from the germline V gene. The CDR3 extends over 16 amino acids. The V and J ends lost 2 bases and 7 bases respectively, with 18 bases between them. The CDR3 nucleotides read TGTGCCAGCAGCTTAACAGCTTCAGGGATAATAAATGAGCAGTTCTTC. Protein: CASSLTASGIINEQFF. Using reference TRBV7-8 and TRBJ2-1 for the parts outside the CDR3, the full variable domain is GAGVSQSPRYKVAKRGQDVALRCDPISGHVSLFWYQQALGQGPEFLTYFQNEAQLDKSGLPSDRFFAERPEGSVSTLKIQRTQQEDSAVYLCASSLTASGIINEQFFGPGTRLTVL.

The rearrangement joins TRBV27 to TRBJ2-7; D is unclear. The CDR3 contains 14 residues. The ends were cut back, 2 bases at V and 1 base at J, with 9 bases in the middle. Germline CDR1 is MNHEY and CDR2 is SMNVEV (reference sequence). The CDR3 DNA sequence: TGTGCCAGCAGTTTACAGGCTAATTCCTACGAGCAGTACTTC. Translation: CASSLQANSYEQYF.

A few counts support this clone. V is TRBV7-9 and J is TRBJ2-3; the D is unclear. V was pared by 2 bases and J by 8 bases, with 14 bases between. The germline gives CDR1 SEHNR, CDR2 FQNEAQ (reference sequence). The CDR3 is 14 residues long. CDR3 nucleotide sequence: TGTGCCAGCAGCTTATCGCTAGAGTTCGGTACGCAGTATTTT. It specifies CASSLSLEFGTQYF.

The chain employs TRBV7-9 and TRBJ1-1; the D is unclear. This CDR3 region has 13 residues. CDR1 and CDR2 (germline): SEHNR, FQNEAQ (reference sequence). The ends were cut back, 6 bases at V and 6 bases at J, with 14 bases in the middle. DNA of the CDR3: TGTGCCAGCAGATCAAGCCCCCAGCCTGAAGCTTTCTTT. It codes for CASRSSPQPEAFF.

A remark on this clone: Other DNA variants within this sample encode the same CDR3. The rearrangement joins TRBV5-1 to TRBJ2-1; D is uncertain. The V gene's germline CDR1 is SGHRS and CDR2 YFSETQ. V was shortened by 0 bases and J by 0 bases, with 7 bases between the two germline ends. The CDR3 consists of 15 residues. CDR3 in DNA: TGCGCCAGCAGCTTGGAGGGTGGCTCCTACAATGAGCAGTTCTTC. Translating gives CASSLEGGSYNEQFF.

The rearrangement links TRBV21-1 to TRBJ2-5. TRBV21-1 is shown as a pseudogene. The CDR3 length is 15 residues. The CDR3 DNA reads as TGTGCCAGCAGCTGGACGCAAGAAAATCAAGAGACCCAGTACTTC. Translating it yields CASSWTQENQETQYF.

This chain links TRBV7-2 with TRBJ1-4, with 8 positions matching TRBD1. The CDR3 has 14 residues. J gave up 5 bases and V 5 bases, and 4 bases lay outside the gene matches. The germline V gene has CDR1 SGHTA and CDR2 FQGNSA. The CDR3: CASSRRTGNEKLFF. The CDR3 DNA reads TGTGCCAGCAGCCGAAGGACAGGGAATGAAAAACTGTTTTTT.

V and J are TRBV5-6 and TRBJ2-7, with 7 positions matching TRBD1. The CDR3 has 14 amino acids. The V gene's germline CDR1 is SGHDT and CDR2 YYEEEE. With 4 bases clipped from V and 2 bases from J, the junction kept 6 bases outside the gene matches. The CDR3 DNA reads as TGTGCCAGCAGCCCTTTGGGACAGCCCTACGAGCAGTACTTC. Its translation: CASSPLGQPYEQYF. Complete variable domain (other parts from reference TRBV5-6 and TRBJ2-7): DAGVTQSPTHLIKTRGQQVTLRCSPKSGHDTVSWYQQALGQGPQFIFQYYEEEERQRGNFPDRFSGHQFPNYSSELNVNALLLGDSALYLCASSPLGQPYEQYFGPGTRLTVT.

The chain has TRBV28 and TRBJ2-6; D possibly corresponds to TRBD1 (6 bases). Deletions cut 3 bases from V and 0 bases from J, with 18 bases between. CDR3 length: 19 residues. Germline CDR1 is MDHEN and CDR2 is SYDVKM. CDR3 protein: CASSFPGASLNSGANVLTF. Written as DNA, the CDR3 is TGTGCCAGCAGTTTTCCAGGGGCTTCACTCAACTCTGGGGCCAACGTCCTGACTTTC.

The gene calls are TRBV5-1 and TRBJ1-3; D possibly corresponds to TRBD1 (5 bases). Germline CDR1 SGHRS, CDR2 YFSETQ. CDR3 size: 15 residues. The V gene lost 7 bases and the J gene lost 0 bases, with 14 bases spanning the gap. DNA for the CDR3: TGCGCCAGCGCAGAAACAGGTCTCTCTGGAAACACCATATATTTT. Translated, it gives CASAETGLSGNTIYF.

V usage is TRBV10-3 and J usage is TRBJ2-5; a weak D match, TRBD1 (6 bases). The CDR3 has 13 amino acids. V lost 0 bases and J 4 bases, leaving 6 bases between the germline ends. Germline V lookup: CDR1 ENHRY, CDR2 SYGVKD. The DNA of the CDR3 is TGTGCCATCAGTGAGTCGGGGGCAGAGACCCAGTACTTC. Its translation: CAISESGAETQYF.

This clone has more than one count but fewer than ten. The chain joins TRBV5-5 to TRBJ2-7; D may be TRBD1 (5 bases). Germline V lookup: CDR1 SGHKS, CDR2 YYEKEE (reference sequence). The V end was cut by 0 bases, the J end by 0 bases, with 10 bases between. The CDR3 spans 15 residues. In DNA, the CDR3 is TGTGCCAGCAGCTTGGGATGGACACTCTCCTACGAGCAGTACTTC. It yields the protein CASSLGWTLSYEQYF.

The rearrangement joins TRBV5-1 to TRBJ2-3, with D perhaps matching TRBD1 (6 bases). V shed 2 bases and J shed 2 bases, with 9 bases lying between them. CDR1 and CDR2 from the germline V gene are SGHRS and YFSETQ. The CDR3 has 14 residues. CDR3 loop: CASSFGGHTDTQYF. DNA for the CDR3: TGCGCCAGCAGCTTTGGGGGCCACACAGATACGCAGTATTTT.

The chain joins TRBV6-1 to TRBJ2-1; TRBD2 aligns across 8 bases. The CDR3 runs to 16 residues. Germline CDR1 reads MNHNS; CDR2 reads SASEGT. V dropped 1 base and J dropped 9; count of bases not matched to a gene: 11. The CDR3 is CASSEGSAGAWGEQFF. The DNA for the CDR3 is TGTGCCAGCAGTGAAGGATCAGCGGGAGCCTGGGGTGAGCAGTTCTTC.

The chain links TRBV5-1 to TRBJ2-3; TRBD2 matches at 7 bases. The length of the CDR3 is 16 residues. Germline CDR1 reads SGHRS; CDR2 reads YFSETQ. V dropped 0 bases and J dropped 0; count of bases not matched to a gene: 4. As DNA, the CDR3 is TGCGCCAGCAGCTTGGGGCTAGCGGAAAGCACAGATACGCAGTATTTT. It specifies CASSLGLAESTDTQYF.

The chain carries TRBV9 and TRBJ2-5; 9 bases map to TRBD2. Germline V gene data show CDR1 as SGDLS and CDR2 as YYNGEE. V lost 4 bases, J lost 5 bases, and 9 bases stayed unmatched. The CDR3 contains 15 residues. CDR3 sequence: CASSLGLAGVETQYF. CDR3 DNA: TGTGCCAGCAGCTTGGGACTAGCCGGTGTGGAGACCCAGTACTTC.

The chain carries TRBV4-1 and TRBJ1-4; D is unclear. Germline CDR1 reads MGHRA; CDR2 reads YSYEKL. The CDR3 contains 16 residues. Deletions cut 3 bases from V and 5 bases from J, with 16 bases between. CDR3 loop: CASSQVPGDLNEKLFF. DNA for the CDR3: TGCGCCAGCAGCCAGGTACCGGGCGATCTGAATGAAAAACTGTTTTTT.

This sequence joins TRBV4-1 and TRBJ2-1; D is undetermined. There are 17 residues in the CDR3. V was shortened by 1 base and J by 5 bases, with 18 bases between the two germline ends. Germline CDR1 and CDR2: MGHRA and YSYEKL. Here the CDR3 reads CASSQGPWQPYNNEQFF. DNA for the CDR3: TGCGCCAGCAGCCAAGGTCCCTGGCAGCCCTATAACAATGAGCAGTTCTTC.

The chain combines TRBV2 with TRBJ1-1; TRBD1 is a possible D gene (6 bases). Germline V CDR1 and CDR2: SNHLY, FYNNEI. Trimming shortened V by 4 bases and J by 0 bases, and 9 bases separated the two germline ends. This CDR3 spans 14 amino acids. The CDR3 sequence: CASSGDTLNTEAFF. The CDR3 DNA sequence: TGTGCCAGCAGTGGGGACACCTTGAACACTGAAGCTTTCTTT.

The sample holds one count of this clone. The chain uses TRBV5-1 and TRBJ1-5; TRBD1 agrees at 7 bases. The V gene end was trimmed by 0 bases and the J gene end by 2 bases; junction bases not matched to a gene: 5. The CDR3 length is 16 residues. Looked up from germline, CDR1 is SGHRS and CDR2 is YFSETQ. CDR3 in amino acids: CASSLDGRGGNQPQHF. In DNA, the CDR3 is TGCGCCAGCAGCTTGGATGGCAGGGGGGGCAATCAGCCCCAGCATTTT.

The J gene is TRBJ2-1, the V gene TRBV7-2; possible D gene TRBD2, 5 bases. CDR3 length: 15 residues. With 5 bases removed from V and 2 bases from J, the gap between germline ends came to 13 bases. CDR1 is SGHTA, CDR2 FQGNSA, per germline. The CDR3 here is CASSPGTSTYNEQFF. DNA for the CDR3: TGTGCCAGCAGCCCAGGCACTAGTACCTACAATGAGCAGTTCTTC. The full variable domain, its missing parts supplied by reference TRBV7-2 and TRBJ2-1, is GAGVSQSPSNKVTEKGKDVELRCDPISGHTALYWYRQSLGQGLEFLIYFQGNSAPDKSGLPSDRFSAERTGGSVSTLTIQRTQQEDSAVYLCASSPGTSTYNEQFFGPGTRLTVL.